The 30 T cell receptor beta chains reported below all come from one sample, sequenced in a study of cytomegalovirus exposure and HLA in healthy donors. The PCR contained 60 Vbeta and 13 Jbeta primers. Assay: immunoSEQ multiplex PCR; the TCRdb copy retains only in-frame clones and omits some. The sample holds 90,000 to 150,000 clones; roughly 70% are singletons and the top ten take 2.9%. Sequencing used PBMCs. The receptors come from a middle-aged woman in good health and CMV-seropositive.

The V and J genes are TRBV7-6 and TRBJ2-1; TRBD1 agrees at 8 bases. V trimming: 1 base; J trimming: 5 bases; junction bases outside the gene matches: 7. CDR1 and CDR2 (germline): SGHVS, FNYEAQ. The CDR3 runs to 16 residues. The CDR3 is CASSLERQGIDNEQFF. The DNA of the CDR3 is TGTGCCAGCAGCTTAGAAAGACAGGGGATAGACAATGAGCAGTTCTTC.

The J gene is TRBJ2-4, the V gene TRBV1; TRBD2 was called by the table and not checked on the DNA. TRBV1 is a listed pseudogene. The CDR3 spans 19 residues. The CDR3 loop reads CTSSRKTSGPGRAKNIQYF. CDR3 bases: TGCACCAGCAGCCGCAAGACTAGCGGGCCGGGGCGGGCCAAAAACATTCAGTACTTC.

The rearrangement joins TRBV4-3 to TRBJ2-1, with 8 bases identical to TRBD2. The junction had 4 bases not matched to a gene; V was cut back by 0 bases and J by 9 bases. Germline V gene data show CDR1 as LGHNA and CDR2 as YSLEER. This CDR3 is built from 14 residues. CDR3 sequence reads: CASSQDRLAGEQFF. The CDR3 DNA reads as TGCGCCAGCAGCCAAGATAGGCTAGCGGGTGAGCAGTTCTTC.

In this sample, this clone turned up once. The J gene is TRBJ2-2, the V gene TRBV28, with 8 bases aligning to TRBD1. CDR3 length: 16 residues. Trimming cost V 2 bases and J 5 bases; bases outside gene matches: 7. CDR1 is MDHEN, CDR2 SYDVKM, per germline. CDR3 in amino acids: CASSLPGQGGTGELFF. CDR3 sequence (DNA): TGTGCCAGCAGTTTACCCGGACAGGGTGGTACCGGGGAGCTGTTTTTT.

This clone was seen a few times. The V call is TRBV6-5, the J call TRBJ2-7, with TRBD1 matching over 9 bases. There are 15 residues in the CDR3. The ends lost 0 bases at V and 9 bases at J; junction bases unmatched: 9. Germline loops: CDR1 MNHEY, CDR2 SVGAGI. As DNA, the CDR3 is TGTGCCAGCAGTTACTCGAGCGGACAGGGGTATGGGCAGTACTTC. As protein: CASSYSSGQGYGQYF.

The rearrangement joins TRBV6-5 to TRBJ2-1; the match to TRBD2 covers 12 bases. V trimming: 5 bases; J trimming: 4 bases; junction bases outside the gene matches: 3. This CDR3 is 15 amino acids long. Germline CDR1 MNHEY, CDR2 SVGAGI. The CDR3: CASSLGLAGYNEQFF. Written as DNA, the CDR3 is TGTGCCAGCAGTCTGGGACTAGCGGGTTACAATGAGCAGTTCTTC.

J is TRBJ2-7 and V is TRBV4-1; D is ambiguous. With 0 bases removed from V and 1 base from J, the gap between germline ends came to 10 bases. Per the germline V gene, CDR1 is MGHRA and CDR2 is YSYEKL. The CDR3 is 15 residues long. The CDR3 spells CASSQDVGSSYEQYF. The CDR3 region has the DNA TGCGCCAGCAGCCAAGATGTGGGCAGTTCCTACGAGCAGTACTTC.

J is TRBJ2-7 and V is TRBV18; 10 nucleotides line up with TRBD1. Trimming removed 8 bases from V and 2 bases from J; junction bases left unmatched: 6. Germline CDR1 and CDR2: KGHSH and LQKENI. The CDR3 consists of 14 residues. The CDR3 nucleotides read TGTGCCAGCAAACTAGGGACAGGGGCCTACGAGCAGTACTTC. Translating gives CASKLGTGAYEQYF.

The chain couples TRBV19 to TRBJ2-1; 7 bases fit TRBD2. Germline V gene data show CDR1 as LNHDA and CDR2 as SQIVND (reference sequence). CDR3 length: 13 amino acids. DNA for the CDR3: TGTGCAACCGGGACTATCTCCTACAATGAGCAGTTCTTC. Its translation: CATGTISYNEQFF. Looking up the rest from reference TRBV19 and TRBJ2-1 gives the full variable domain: DGGITQSPKYLFRKEGQNVTLSCEQNLNHDAMYWYRQDPGQGLRLIYYSQIVNDFQKGDIAEGYSVSREKKESFPLTVTSAQKNPTAFYLCATGTISYNEQFFGPGTRLTVL.

The CDR3 coding sequence is TGTGCCAGTAGTTTGCTAGCGGGAAACTACGAGCAGTACTTC. Its protein is CASSLLAGNYEQYF. V is TRBV19 and J is TRBJ2-7; 9 bases align to TRBD2. The CDR3 spans 14 residues. Germline V CDR1 and CDR2: LNHDA, SQIVND (reference sequence). The trim removed 5 bases at V and 3 bases at J, leaving 5 bases unmatched. Variable domain in full (rest from reference TRBV19 and TRBJ2-7): DGGITQSPKYLFRKEGQNVTLSCEQNLNHDAMYWYRQDPGQGLRLIYYSQIVNDFQKGDIAEGYSVSREKKESFPLTVTSAQKNPTAFYLCASSLLAGNYEQYFGPGTRLTVT.

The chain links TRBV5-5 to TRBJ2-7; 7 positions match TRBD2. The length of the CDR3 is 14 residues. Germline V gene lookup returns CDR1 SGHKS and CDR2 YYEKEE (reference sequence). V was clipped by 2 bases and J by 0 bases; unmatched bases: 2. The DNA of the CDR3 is TGTGCCAGCAGCTTCTGGGACTACTCCTACGAGCAGTACTTC. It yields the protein CASSFWDYSYEQYF.

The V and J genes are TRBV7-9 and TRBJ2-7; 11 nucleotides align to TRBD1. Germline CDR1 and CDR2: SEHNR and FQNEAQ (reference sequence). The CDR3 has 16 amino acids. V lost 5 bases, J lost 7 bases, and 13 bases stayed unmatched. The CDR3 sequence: CASSHTPGQGAGEQYF. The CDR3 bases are TGTGCCAGCAGCCATACTCCTGGACAGGGGGCTGGGGAGCAGTACTTC.

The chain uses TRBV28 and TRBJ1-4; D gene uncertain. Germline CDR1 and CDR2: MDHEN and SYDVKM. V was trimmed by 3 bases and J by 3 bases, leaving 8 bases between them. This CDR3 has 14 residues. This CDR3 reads CASSFAGANEKLFF. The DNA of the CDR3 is TGTGCCAGCAGTTTCGCGGGCGCTAATGAAAAACTGTTTTTT.

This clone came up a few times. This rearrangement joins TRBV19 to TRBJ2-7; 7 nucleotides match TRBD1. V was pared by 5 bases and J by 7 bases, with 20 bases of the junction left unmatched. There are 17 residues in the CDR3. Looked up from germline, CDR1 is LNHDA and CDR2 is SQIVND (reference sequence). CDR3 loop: CASSQRDSLLGLEEQYF. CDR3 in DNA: TGTGCCAGTAGTCAAAGGGACAGTTTGCTGGGTTTGGAAGAGCAGTACTTC.

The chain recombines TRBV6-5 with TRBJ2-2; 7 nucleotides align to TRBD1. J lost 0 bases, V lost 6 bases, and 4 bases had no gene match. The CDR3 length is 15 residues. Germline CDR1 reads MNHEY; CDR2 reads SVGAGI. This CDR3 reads CASSRDSANTGELFF. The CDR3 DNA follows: TGTGCCAGCAGCCGGGACAGCGCGAACACCGGGGAGCTGTTTTTT.

The DNA for the CDR3 is TGTGCCAGCAGCTTAGACCAACAGTTCTACGAGCAGTACTTC. Translating it yields CASSLDQQFYEQYF. The genes are TRBV11-2 and TRBJ2-7; D ambiguous. V lost 0 bases, J lost 3 bases, and 9 bases lay in between. The CDR3 totals 14 residues. Germline V CDR1 and CDR2: SGHAT, FQNNGV.

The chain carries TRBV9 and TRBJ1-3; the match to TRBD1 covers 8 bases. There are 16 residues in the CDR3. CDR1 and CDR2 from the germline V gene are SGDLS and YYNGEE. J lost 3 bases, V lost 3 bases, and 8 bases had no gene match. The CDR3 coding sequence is TGTGCCAGCAGCGCCCAGGGGGCTTCGGTTGGAAACACCATATATTTT. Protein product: CASSAQGASVGNTIYF. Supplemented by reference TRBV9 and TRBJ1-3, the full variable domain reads DSGVTQTPKHLITATGQRVTLRCSPRSGDLSVYWYQQSLDQGLQFLIQYYNGEERAKGNILERFSAQQFPDLHSELNLSSLELGDSALYFCASSAQGASVGNTIYFGEGSWLTVV.

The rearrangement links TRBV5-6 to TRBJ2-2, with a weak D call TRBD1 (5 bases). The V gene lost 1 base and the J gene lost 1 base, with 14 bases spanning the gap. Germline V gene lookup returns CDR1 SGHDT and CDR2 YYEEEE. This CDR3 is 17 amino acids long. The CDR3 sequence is CASSLYMLQENTGELFF. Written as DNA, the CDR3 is TGTGCCAGCAGCTTGTATATGCTACAGGAGAACACCGGGGAGCTGTTTTTT.

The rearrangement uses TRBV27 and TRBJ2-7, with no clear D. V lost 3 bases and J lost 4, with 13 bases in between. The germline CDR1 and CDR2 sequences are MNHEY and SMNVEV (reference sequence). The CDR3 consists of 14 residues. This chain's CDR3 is CASSFGTLGYEQYF. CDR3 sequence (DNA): TGTGCCAGCAGTTTCGGTACTCTCGGGTACGAGCAGTACTTC.

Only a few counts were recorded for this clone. This CDR3 reads CASSLADGHTDTQYF. DNA for the CDR3: TGTGCCAGCAGCTTAGCTGACGGACACACAGATACGCAGTATTTT. The chain combines TRBV7-7 with TRBJ2-3; weak D call: TRBD1 (5 bases). The CDR3 runs to 15 residues. Per the germline V gene, CDR1 is SSHAT and CDR2 is FNYEAQ (reference sequence). The germline V and J ends were trimmed by 0 bases and 2 bases, with 9 bases remaining between them.

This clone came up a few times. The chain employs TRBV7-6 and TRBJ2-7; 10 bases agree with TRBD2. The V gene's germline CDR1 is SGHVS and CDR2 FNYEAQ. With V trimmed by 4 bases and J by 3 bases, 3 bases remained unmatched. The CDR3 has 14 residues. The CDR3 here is CASSSTSGNYEQYF. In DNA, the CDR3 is TGTGCCAGCAGCTCCACTAGCGGGAACTACGAGCAGTACTTC.

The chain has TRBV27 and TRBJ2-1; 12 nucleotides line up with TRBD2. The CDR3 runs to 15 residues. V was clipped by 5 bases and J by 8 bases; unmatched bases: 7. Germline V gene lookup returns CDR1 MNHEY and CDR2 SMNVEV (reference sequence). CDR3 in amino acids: CASSPTSGRVYEQFF. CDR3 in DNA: TGTGCCAGCAGTCCGACTAGCGGGAGAGTTTATGAGCAGTTCTTC.

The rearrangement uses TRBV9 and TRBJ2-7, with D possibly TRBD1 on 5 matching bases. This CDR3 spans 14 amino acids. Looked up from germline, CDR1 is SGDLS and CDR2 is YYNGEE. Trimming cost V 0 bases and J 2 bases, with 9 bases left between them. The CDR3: CASSVDLGAYEQYF. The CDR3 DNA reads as TGTGCCAGCAGCGTAGACTTAGGGGCCTACGAGCAGTACTTC.

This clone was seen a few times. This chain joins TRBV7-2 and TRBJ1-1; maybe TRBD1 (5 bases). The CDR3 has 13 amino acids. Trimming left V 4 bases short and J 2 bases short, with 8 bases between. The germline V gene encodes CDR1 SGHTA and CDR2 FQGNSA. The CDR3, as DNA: TGTGCCAGCAGCTCAGACAGTAACACTGAAGCTTTCTTT. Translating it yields CASSSDSNTEAFF. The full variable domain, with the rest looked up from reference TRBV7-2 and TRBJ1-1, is GAGVSQSPSNKVTEKGKDVELRCDPISGHTALYWYRQSLGQGLEFLIYFQGNSAPDKSGLPSDRFSAERTGGSVSTLTIQRTQQEDSAVYLCASSSDSNTEAFFGQGTRLTVV.

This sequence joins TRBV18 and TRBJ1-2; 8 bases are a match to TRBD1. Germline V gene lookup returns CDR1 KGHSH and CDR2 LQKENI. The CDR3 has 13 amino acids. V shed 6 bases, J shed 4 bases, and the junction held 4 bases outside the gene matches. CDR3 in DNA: TGTGCCAGCTCGACTACAGGGGGCTATGGCTACACCTTC. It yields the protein CASSTTGGYGYTF.

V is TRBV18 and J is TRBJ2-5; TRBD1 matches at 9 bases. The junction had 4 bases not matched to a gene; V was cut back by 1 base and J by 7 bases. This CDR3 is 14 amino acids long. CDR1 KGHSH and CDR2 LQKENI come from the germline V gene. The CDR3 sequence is CASSPQKGQGTQYF. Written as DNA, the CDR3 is TGTGCCAGCTCACCACAAAAGGGACAGGGGACCCAGTACTTC. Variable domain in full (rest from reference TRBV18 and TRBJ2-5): NAGVMQNPRHLVRRRGQEARLRCSPMKGHSHVYWYRQLPEEGLKFMVYLQKENIIDESGMPKERFSAEFPKEGPSILRIQQVVRGDSAAYFCASSPQKGQGTQYFGPGTRLLVL.

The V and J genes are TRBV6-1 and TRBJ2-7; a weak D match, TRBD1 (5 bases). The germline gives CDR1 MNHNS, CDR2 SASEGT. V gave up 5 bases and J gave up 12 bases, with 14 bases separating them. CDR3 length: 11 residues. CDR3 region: CASSLSGNPYF. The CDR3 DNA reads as TGTGCCAGCAGTTTATCAGGGAACCCGTACTTC.

This CDR3 is CASSPGQPNTEAFF. The CDR3 nucleotides read TGTGCCAGCAGTCCGGGACAGCCGAACACTGAAGCTTTCTTT. The chain employs TRBV6-1 and TRBJ1-1; 7 bases line up with TRBD1. The trim removed 5 bases at V and 1 base at J, leaving 4 bases unmatched. CDR3 length: 14 residues. Germline CDR1 and CDR2: MNHNS and SASEGT.

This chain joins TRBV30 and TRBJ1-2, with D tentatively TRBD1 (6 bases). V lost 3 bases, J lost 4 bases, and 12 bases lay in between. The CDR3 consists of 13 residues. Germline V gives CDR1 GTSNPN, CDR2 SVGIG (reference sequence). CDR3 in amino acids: CAWSRDTTYGYTF. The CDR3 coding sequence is TGTGCCTGGAGCCGGGACACCACCTATGGCTACACCTTC.

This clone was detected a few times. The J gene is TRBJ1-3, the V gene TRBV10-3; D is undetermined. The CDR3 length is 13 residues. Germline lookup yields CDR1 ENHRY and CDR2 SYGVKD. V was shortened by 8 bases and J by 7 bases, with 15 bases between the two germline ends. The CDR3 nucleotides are TGTGCCATCCTTATTACACAAATCAACACCATATATTTT. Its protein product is CAILITQINTIYF.